This TCR beta chain was sequenced in a study of blood T cell repertoires in COVID-19. Sequencing was performed with immunoSEQ multiplex PCR; in TCRdb, only in-frame clones are kept and a portion is missing. This sample carries more than 200,000 clones, around 88% of them seen once, and the ten largest clones take approximately 2%. V was pared by 2 bases and J by 6 bases, with 13 bases between. The CDR3 runs 14 residues. Germline CDR1 and CDR2: SGHTA and FQGNSA. The chain uses TRBV7-2 and TRBJ1-2, with D possibly being TRBD1 (6 bases). Specimen: peripheral blood. This receptor was identified in a man aged 25 to 40 with active or convalescent COVID-19. CDR3 sequence reads: CASSLRQVVHGYTF. In nucleotides, the CDR3 is TGTGCCAGCAGCTTACGACAGGTGGTTCATGGCTACACCTTC.